This passage covers 5 T cell receptor beta chains from one sample sequenced in a study of blood T cell repertoires in COVID-19. Sequenced by immunoSEQ multiplex PCR; TCRdb stores in-frame clones only, minus some. The table has about 87,000 clones, 70% to 85% seen once. Sequencing used peripheral blood. These TCRs come from a woman aged 80 or older with COVID-19, enrolled during active disease.

V is TRBV11-2 and J is TRBJ2-7; TRBD1 might be the D (6 bases). V gave up 7 bases and J gave up 4 bases, with 17 bases separating them. The CDR3 runs 14 residues. CDR1 is SGHAT and CDR2 is FQNNGV in the germline V gene. This chain's CDR3 is CASKGNRDLYEQYF. The CDR3 DNA sequence: TGTGCCAGCAAGGGGAACAGGGACCTTTACGAGCAGTACTTC.

The chain combines TRBV6-5 with TRBJ1-1; D is undetermined. Germline CDR1 is MNHEY and CDR2 is SVGAGI. The length of the CDR3 is 15 residues. V lost 7 bases to trimming and J lost 1 base, with 16 bases between them. CDR3 protein: CASKSVPSGNTEAFF. CDR3 nucleotides: TGTGCCAGCAAATCGGTTCCTTCGGGGAACACTGAAGCTTTCTTT.

The rearrangement links TRBV9 to TRBJ2-7, with 7 positions matching TRBD1. This CDR3 has 17 amino acids. The germline CDR1 and CDR2 sequences are SGDLS and YYNGEE. V shed 0 bases and J 3 bases; nucleotides not matched to a gene: 12. The CDR3 protein is CASSVVDDRDIRYEQYF. The CDR3 DNA reads TGTGCCAGCAGCGTAGTGGACGACAGGGATATCCGCTACGAGCAGTACTTC.

The chain joins TRBV6-5 to TRBJ2-2, with 8 bases fitting TRBD1. This CDR3 is built from 14 residues. The germline V gene has CDR1 MNHEY and CDR2 SVGAGI. With 6 bases clipped from V and 8 bases from J, the junction kept 8 bases outside the gene matches. In DNA, the CDR3 is TGTGCCAGCAGAGACCGGCAGGGGGCTGGGGAGCTGTTTTTT. This sequence encodes CASRDRQGAGELFF.

The V and J genes are TRBV27 and TRBJ1-5; D remains ambiguous. Germline CDR1 reads MNHEY; CDR2 reads SMNVEV (reference sequence). The CDR3 has 16 residues. Between the trimmed V and J ends, which lost 2 bases and 2 bases, there was a span of 13 bases. DNA of the CDR3: TGTGCCAGCAGTTTACTGGGCATATCGGGCAATCAGCCCCAGCATTTT. Amino acids: CASSLLGISGNQPQHF.